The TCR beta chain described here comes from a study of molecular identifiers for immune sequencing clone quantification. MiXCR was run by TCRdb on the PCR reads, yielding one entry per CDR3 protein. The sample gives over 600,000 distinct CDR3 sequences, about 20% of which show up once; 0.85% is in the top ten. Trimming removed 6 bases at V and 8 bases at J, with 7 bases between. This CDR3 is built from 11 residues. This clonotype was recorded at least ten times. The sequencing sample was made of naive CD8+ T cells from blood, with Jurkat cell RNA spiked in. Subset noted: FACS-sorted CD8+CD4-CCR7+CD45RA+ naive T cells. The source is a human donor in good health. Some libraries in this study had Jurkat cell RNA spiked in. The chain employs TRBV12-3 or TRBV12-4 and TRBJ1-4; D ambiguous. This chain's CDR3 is CASSKTEKLFF. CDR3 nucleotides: TGTGCCAGCAGCAAAACGGAAAAACTGTTTTTT.